The 11 T cell receptor beta chains in this list originate from one sample, sequenced in a study of Ad26.COV2.S vaccination and SARS-CoV-2 variants. TCRdb's table, derived via immunoSEQ multiplex PCR, lists solely in-frame clones and lacks some. The sample records fewer than 400,000 clones, approximately 86% being singletons. As for treatment: around 19 received Ad26.COV2.S at low or high dose, single or two shots; about 5 received placebo; per-sample allocation not given. The samples date from day 63 after the first vaccine or placebo injection. Sequences were derived from peripheral blood, sampled in a trial of Ad26.COV2.S vaccine versus placebo. The receptors come from a person aged 18-65 years who received the Ad26.COV2.S COVID-19 vaccine or a placebo.

CDR3 protein: CASSPREGTQYF. The CDR3 DNA reads as TGTGCCAGCAGCCCTCGGGAGGGAACGCAGTATTTT. This chain joins TRBV9 and TRBJ2-3; 8 bases agree with TRBD2. Germline V gene sequence: CDR1 SGDLS, CDR2 YYNGEE. The CDR3 is made up of 12 amino acids. V was pared by 4 bases and J by 9 bases, with 4 bases of the junction left unmatched.

This clone showed up just once. V is TRBV5-1 and J is TRBJ1-2; 10 positions agree with TRBD1. This CDR3 contains 18 residues. The ends lost 2 bases at V and 3 bases at J; junction bases unmatched: 13. Germline values: CDR1 SGHRS, CDR2 YFSETQ. The CDR3 protein is CASSLAGTGEIGDYGYTF. The CDR3 DNA reads TGCGCCAGCAGCTTAGCCGGGACAGGGGAAATTGGCGACTATGGCTACACCTTC.

This clone was seen once. This rearrangement joins TRBV6-5 to TRBJ2-7, with TRBD2 matching over 7 bases. The CDR3 sequence is 15 residues long. V shed 0 bases, J shed 5 bases, and the junction held 7 bases outside the gene matches. The germline CDR1 and CDR2 sequences are MNHEY and SVGAGI. CDR3 DNA sequence: TGTGCCAGCAGTTACTCGAGCGGGACCCACCACGAGCAGTACTTC. This encodes CASSYSSGTHHEQYF.

The chain combines TRBV7-9 with TRBJ2-7, with 7 positions matching TRBD1. Germline V gives CDR1 SEHNR, CDR2 FQNEAQ (reference sequence). After removal of 5 bases from V and 4 bases from J, the junction contained 2 bases not matched to a gene. This CDR3 is 12 amino acids long. The CDR3 sequence is CASSTQGYEQYF. CDR3 nucleotide sequence: TGTGCCAGCAGCACACAGGGGTACGAGCAGTACTTC.

The chain couples TRBV6-6 to TRBJ2-7; 7 bases agree with TRBD1. V was clipped by 4 bases and J by 4 bases; unmatched bases: 10. The length of the CDR3 is 15 residues. In germline, CDR1 is MNHNY, CDR2 SVGAGI (reference sequence). Here the CDR3 DNA reads TGTGCCAGCAGTTCGGCTTCTCTGACAGGGTACGAGCAGTACTTC. Amino acids: CASSSASLTGYEQYF.

The genes are TRBV10-3 and TRBJ2-7; D is perhaps TRBD1 (5 bases). This CDR3 has 14 amino acids. Trimming stripped 3 bases from V and 2 bases from J, with 11 bases between. Per germline, CDR1 ENHRY and CDR2 SYGVKD. The CDR3 DNA reads TGTGCCATCAGTGATATTGCAGGGCCCTACGAGCAGTACTTC. This codes for CAISDIAGPYEQYF.

The rearrangement joins TRBV6-6 to TRBJ1-2; 9 nucleotides align to TRBD1. CDR1 is MNHNY, CDR2 SVGAGI, per germline (reference sequence). The CDR3 sequence is 14 residues long. Trimming cost V 2 bases and J 8 bases; bases outside gene matches: 6. The DNA for the CDR3 is TGTGCCAGCAGTTACCCACAGGGGGCGGAGGGCTACACCTTC. Protein product: CASSYPQGAEGYTF.

The rearrangement joins TRBV12-2 to TRBJ1-4. TRBV12-2 is assigned pseudogene status. The CDR3 consists of 11 residues. CDR3 in amino acids: CASRPREKLFF. The CDR3 region has the DNA TGTGCAAGTCGCCCGCGGGAAAAACTGTTTTTT.

The CDR3, as DNA: TGTGCCAGCAGTTACCGGACCACCGAAGGACCCTATGGCTACACCTTC. Translating gives CASSYRTTEGPYGYTF. The chain employs TRBV6-2 or TRBV6-3 and TRBJ1-2; D remains unclear. The CDR3 contains 16 residues. The V gene's germline CDR1 is MNHEY and CDR2 SVGEGT. The V end lost 2 bases, the J end lost 4 bases, and 17 bases lay between the germline ends.

This chain links TRBV6-5 with TRBJ2-7; 11 bases align to TRBD1. Germline assignment: CDR1 MNHEY and CDR2 SVGAGI. V was clipped by 7 bases and J by 3 bases; unmatched bases: 2. The CDR3 runs 13 residues. CDR3 region: CASTGTGGYEQYF. The CDR3 DNA reads TGTGCCAGCACCGGGACAGGGGGCTACGAGCAGTACTTC.

The CDR3 nucleotides read TGTGCCAGCAGCTCCGGGACAGGGGGCAAAGTACAGCCCCAGCATTTT. This gives the protein CASSSGTGGKVQPQHF. The rearrangement links TRBV5-6 to TRBJ1-5; TRBD1 aligns across 12 bases. V gave up 3 bases and J gave up 7 bases; unmatched junction bases: 8. The CDR3 is 16 amino acids. The germline V gene encodes CDR1 SGHDT and CDR2 YYEEEE.